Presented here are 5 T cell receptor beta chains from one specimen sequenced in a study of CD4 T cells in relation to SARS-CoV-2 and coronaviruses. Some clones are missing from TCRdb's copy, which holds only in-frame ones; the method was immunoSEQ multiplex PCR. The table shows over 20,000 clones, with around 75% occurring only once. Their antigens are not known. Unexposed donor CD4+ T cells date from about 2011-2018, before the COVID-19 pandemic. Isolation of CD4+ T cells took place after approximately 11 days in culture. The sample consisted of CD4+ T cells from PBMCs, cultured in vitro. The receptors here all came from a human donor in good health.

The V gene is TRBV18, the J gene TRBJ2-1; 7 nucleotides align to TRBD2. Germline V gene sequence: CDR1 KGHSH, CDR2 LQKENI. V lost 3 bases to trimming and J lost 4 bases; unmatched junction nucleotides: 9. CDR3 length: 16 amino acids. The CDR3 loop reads CASSPLSSGNYNEQFF. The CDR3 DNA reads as TGTGCCAGCTCACCCCTCTCGAGCGGGAATTACAATGAGCAGTTCTTC.

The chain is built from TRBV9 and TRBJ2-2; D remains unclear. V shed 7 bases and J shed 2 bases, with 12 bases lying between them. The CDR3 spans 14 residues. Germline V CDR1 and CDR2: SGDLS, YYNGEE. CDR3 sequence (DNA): TGTGCCAGCTGTCCGGACCTAAACACCGGGGAGCTGTTTTTT. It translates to CASCPDLNTGELFF.

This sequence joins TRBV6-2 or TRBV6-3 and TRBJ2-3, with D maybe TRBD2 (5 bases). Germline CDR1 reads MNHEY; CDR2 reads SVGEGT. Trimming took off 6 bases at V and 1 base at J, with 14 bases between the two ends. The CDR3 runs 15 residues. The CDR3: CASSRRGPGTDTQYF. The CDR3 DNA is TGTGCCAGCAGCCGCCGCGGGCCTGGCACAGATACGCAGTATTTT.

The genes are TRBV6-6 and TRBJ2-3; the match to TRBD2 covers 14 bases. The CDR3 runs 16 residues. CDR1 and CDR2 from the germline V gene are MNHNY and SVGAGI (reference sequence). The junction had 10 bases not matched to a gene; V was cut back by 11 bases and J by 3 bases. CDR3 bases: TGTGCCGTCTCCGGGACTAGCGGGAGTGGGACAGATACGCAGTATTTT. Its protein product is CAVSGTSGSGTDTQYF.

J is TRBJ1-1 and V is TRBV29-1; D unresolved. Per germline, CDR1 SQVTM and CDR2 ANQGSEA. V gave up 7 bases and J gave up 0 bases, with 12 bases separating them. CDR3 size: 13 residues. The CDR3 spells CSGAQSMNTEAFF. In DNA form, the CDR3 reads TGCAGCGGAGCACAGAGCATGAACACTGAAGCTTTCTTT.